One and the same sample provided the 21 T cell receptor beta chains below, sequenced in a study of blood T cell repertoires in COVID-19. Here immunoSEQ multiplex PCR was the method, and the copy in TCRdb shows in-frame clones only, minus some. The sample lists more than 60,000 clones; approximately 88% were seen once. The sample was peripheral blood. These receptors came from a woman older than 75 with active or convalescent COVID-19.

V is TRBV7-2 and J is TRBJ2-3; perhaps TRBD1 as D (6 bases). The CDR3 is 16 amino acids. Germline CDR1 reads SGHTA; CDR2 reads FQGNSA. The ends were cut back, 6 bases at V and 6 bases at J, with 22 bases in the middle. This chain's CDR3 is CASSSKALGGRDTQYF. The CDR3, as DNA: TGTGCCAGCAGTTCTAAAGCTTTAGGGGGTAGGGATACGCAGTATTTT.

This clone was seen a single time. The chain employs TRBV29-1 and TRBJ2-7, with 11 positions matching TRBD2. Trimming at V came to 3 bases and at J to 4 bases, leaving 2 bases not matched to a gene. CDR1 and CDR2 (germline): SQVTM, ANQGSEA. CDR3 length: 13 residues. The CDR3: CSVELAGGYEQYF. The CDR3 region has the DNA TGCAGCGTTGAGCTAGCGGGAGGATACGAGCAGTACTTC.

To note about this clone: Within the sample, other DNA sequences also encode this same CDR3. The chain has TRBV20-1 and TRBJ2-7; D gene uncertain. V shed 0 bases and J shed 2 bases, with 2 bases lying between them. The germline gives CDR1 DFQATT, CDR2 SNEGSKA (reference sequence). The CDR3 runs 11 residues. Here the CDR3 DNA reads TGCAGTGCTAGAGATACCTACGAGCAGTACTTC. Translating gives CSARDTYEQYF.

The chain carries TRBV21-1 and TRBJ2-7; TRBD2, the table's D call, lacks a check against the DNA. TRBV21-1 is a pseudogene. The CDR3 contains 15 residues. The CDR3 nucleotides are TGTGCCAGCATCCAAAGGTGGGGGGGGCCCTACGAGCAGTACTTC. This codes for CASIQRWGGPYEQYF.

CDR3 sequence (DNA): TGTGCCAGCAGTTCCACCGACATTGAAGCTTTCTTT. Its translation: CASSSTDIEAFF. The chain couples TRBV6-2 or TRBV6-3 to TRBJ1-1; the D is unclear. Trimming shortened V by 4 bases and J by 7 bases, and 10 bases separated the two germline ends. Germline V lookup: CDR1 MNHEY, CDR2 SVGEGT. The CDR3 runs to 12 residues.

The chain carries TRBV9 and TRBJ2-1; 12 bases line up with TRBD2. V lost 3 bases, J lost 4 bases, and 14 bases stayed unmatched. This CDR3 spans 19 amino acids. Looked up from germline, CDR1 is SGDLS and CDR2 is YYNGEE. The CDR3 nucleotides are TGTGCCAGCAGCGGAGAGATGACTAGCGGGGGCCTTCGTTACAATGAGCAGTTCTTC. Protein product: CASSGEMTSGGLRYNEQFF.

Only one count was recorded for this clone. The junction departs from the called germline gene at one end, perhaps through a read error. This sequence joins TRBV5-4 and TRBJ2-1; 12 bases map to TRBD2. CDR1 is SGHNT, CDR2 YYREEE, per germline (reference sequence). The CDR3 has 17 amino acids. The CDR3 nucleotides are TGTGCCAGCAACTTGGAAGGTCCTAGCGGGGGGGCTGGTGAGCAGTTCTTC. Protein product: CASNLEGPSGGAGEQFF.

In DNA, the CDR3 is TGCGCCAGCAGCCAATGGCCGAACACCGGGGAGCTGTTTTTT. It encodes CASSQWPNTGELFF. V usage is TRBV4-3 and J usage is TRBJ2-2; D is uncertain. Trimming took off 2 bases at V and 0 bases at J, with 4 bases between the two ends. Germline V CDR1 and CDR2: LGHNA, YSLEER. The CDR3 consists of 14 residues.

This clone was seen only once. This chain connects TRBV29-1 to TRBJ2-7; unclear D gene. V was shortened by 3 bases and J by 4 bases, with 7 bases between the two germline ends. This CDR3 contains 11 residues. Germline lookup yields CDR1 SQVTM and CDR2 ANQGSEA. This chain's CDR3 is CSVDSGYEQYF. The CDR3 DNA is TGCAGCGTTGATTCCGGGTACGAGCAGTACTTC.

The chain links TRBV7-2 to TRBJ1-2; TRBD1 agrees at 10 bases. The V gene's germline CDR1 is SGHTA and CDR2 FQGNSA. V lost 1 base and J lost 2; bases outside the gene matches: 7. The CDR3 consists of 17 residues. CDR3 sequence: CASSLVRQGQGNYGYTF. DNA of the CDR3: TGTGCCAGCAGCTTAGTGAGGCAGGGACAGGGGAACTATGGCTACACCTTC.

As to this clone: The junction and the germline gene differ at one end; a read error may be behind it. The gene calls are TRBV15 and TRBJ2-4, with TRBD1 identical over 7 bases. This CDR3 region has 13 residues. Germline loops: CDR1 LNHNV, CDR2 YYDKDF (reference sequence). The CDR3 reads CATSRDRQGEGAF. CDR3 in DNA: TGTGCCACCAGCAGAGATCGACAGGGCGAAGGGGCCTTC.

V gene TRBV20-1 combines with J gene TRBJ1-5; D uncertain. The germline V gene has CDR1 DFQATT and CDR2 SNEGSKA (reference sequence). The CDR3 has 13 residues. Trimming left V 3 bases short and J 7 bases short, with 13 bases between. The CDR3 coding sequence is TGCAGTGCTAGTTATCCCGGCGGCCAGCCCCAGCATTTT. Translating it yields CSASYPGGQPQHF.

V gene TRBV18 combines with J gene TRBJ2-5; the D gene is possibly TRBD1 (5 bases). Trimming pared 1 base from V and 4 bases from J, leaving 7 bases between. CDR1 and CDR2 from the germline V gene are KGHSH and LQKENI. The CDR3 covers 13 residues. The CDR3 nucleotides read TGTGCCAGCTCACCACTGGGGCTAGAGACCCAGTACTTC. It translates to CASSPLGLETQYF.

V and J are TRBV18 and TRBJ2-7, with a tentative D call TRBD1 (6 bases). Germline lookup yields CDR1 KGHSH and CDR2 LQKENI. Trimming pared 6 bases from V and 5 bases from J, leaving 14 bases between. This CDR3 is 13 amino acids long. CDR3 sequence: CASSSGAGDEQYF. As DNA, the CDR3 is TGTGCCAGCTCCTCAGGGGCCGGGGACGAGCAGTACTTC.

This rearrangement joins TRBV7-8 to TRBJ1-4; 8 bases map to TRBD1. This CDR3 has 15 amino acids. Germline assignment: CDR1 SGHVS and CDR2 FQNEAQ. Losses at the gene ends were 5 bases for V and 8 bases for J; bases not matched to a gene: 10. CDR3 DNA sequence: TGTGCCAGCAGCCCCGGACAGGGATCGGGGGAAAAACTGTTTTTT. This translates into CASSPGQGSGEKLFF.

The rearrangement uses TRBV4-1 and TRBJ1-6, with D possibly being TRBD1 (6 bases). This CDR3 has 20 residues. Germline CDR1 is MGHRA and CDR2 is YSYEKL. Trimming stripped 1 base from V and 0 bases from J, with 19 bases between. This chain's CDR3 is CASSQAPGLQGVSYNSPLHF. The DNA for the CDR3 is TGCGCCAGCAGCCAAGCCCCAGGTCTACAGGGCGTCTCCTATAATTCACCCCTCCACTTT.

The V and J genes are TRBV12-2 and TRBJ2-1; TRBD2 is the table's D call and was not checked against the DNA. TRBV12-2 is designated a pseudogene. The CDR3 runs to 13 residues. The CDR3 DNA follows: TGTGCAAGTCGCTTGGGACTGTACAATGAGCAGTTCTTC. This codes for CASRLGLYNEQFF.

This chain joins TRBV10-3 and TRBJ2-3; 7 bases are shared with TRBD1. This CDR3 is built from 15 residues. V lost 0 bases to trimming and J lost 0 bases; unmatched junction nucleotides: 0. Germline V gene sequence: CDR1 ENHRY, CDR2 SYGVKD. The CDR3 bases are TGTGCCATCAGTGAGTCGGACAGGAGCACAGATACGCAGTATTTT. This sequence encodes CAISESDRSTDTQYF.

This rearrangement joins TRBV11-2 to TRBJ2-3; D is undetermined. Germline V gives CDR1 SGHAT, CDR2 FQNNGV. The V gene lost 4 bases and the J gene lost 6 bases, with 11 bases spanning the gap. This CDR3 spans 13 amino acids. The CDR3 loop is CASSSPVRDTQYF. CDR3 nucleotide sequence: TGTGCCAGCAGCTCACCTGTGCGGGATACGCAGTATTTT. Full variable domain (outside the CDR3, taken from reference TRBV11-2 and TRBJ2-3): EAGVAQSPRYKIIEKRQSVAFWCNPISGHATLYWYQQILGQGPKLLIQFQNNGVVDDSQLPKDRFSAERLKGVDSTLKIQPAKLEDSAVYLCASSSPVRDTQYFGPGTRLTVL.

This rearrangement joins TRBV18 to TRBJ1-6, with TRBD1 identical over 7 bases. Germline-derived CDR1 and CDR2 are KGHSH and LQKENI. The CDR3 consists of 16 residues. Germline trimming cut 5 bases from V and 7 bases from J; bases unmatched to any gene: 11. In DNA, the CDR3 is TGTGCCAGCTCATCGTTGAGTTCAGGGGGGAATTCACCCCTCCACTTT. Encoded protein: CASSSLSSGGNSPLHF.

The V call is TRBV7-2, the J call TRBJ1-5; 7 bases are shared with TRBD1. Germline V lookup: CDR1 SGHTA, CDR2 FQGNSA. The junction had 7 bases not matched to a gene; V was cut back by 4 bases and J by 1 base. The CDR3 extends over 16 amino acids. The chain's CDR3 is CASSSRQGSSNQPQHF. For the CDR3, the DNA is TGTGCCAGCAGCTCCCGACAGGGCTCAAGCAATCAGCCCCAGCATTTT.